A selection of T cell receptor beta chains follows, all from one sample in a study of T cells in Graves' hyperthyroidism and ophthalmopathy. TCRdb re-called the multiplex PCR reads with MiXCR, one entry per CDR3 protein. The data hold about 580,000 distinct CDR3 sequences, with approximately 15% observed a single time. Sequencing was carried out using blood. All receptors come from a woman aged 30 to 39 with Graves' hyperthyroidism that later progressed to Graves' ophthalmopathy. The CDR3 runs from the conserved cysteine through the conserved F or W. The D gene is left open where the match is weak. Clone size appears in some rows only: once, few, many, or a class for an expanded clone.

v_call	j_call	d_call	clone_size	cdr3_nt	cdr3_aa
TRBV30	TRBJ1-1	.	many	TGTGCCTGGAGGGGGTCGTACACTGAAGCTTTCTTT	CAWRGSYTEAFF
TRBV12-3/TRBV12-4	TRBJ1-1	.	many	TGTGCCAGCAGGTACGGCAGATCATACACTGAAGCTTTCTTT	CASRYGRSYTEAFF
TRBV10-2	TRBJ2-7	.	.	TGCGCCAGCAGGCCGGACAGCTTCTACGAGCAGTACTTC	CASRPDSFYEQYF
TRBV24-1	TRBJ2-3	TRBD2	few	TGTGCAGCCGGGAGGACAACAGATACGCAGTATTTT	CAAGRTTDTQYF
TRBV4-2	TRBJ1-4	TRBD1	few	TGTGCCAGCAGCCAAGGGGACAGAGGGAATGAAAAACTGTTTTTT	CASSQGDRGNEKLFF
TRBV9	TRBJ2-7	.	.	TGTGCCAGCAGCCCTGGTGGGGAGCCGGTCGAGCAGTACTTC	CASSPGGEPVEQYF
TRBV13	TRBJ2-5	TRBD1	few	TGTGCCAGCAGCTCTGCTGGGACAGAAGAGACCCAGTACTTC	CASSSAGTEETQYF
TRBV7-2	TRBJ1-2	.	.	TGTGCCAGCAGCACTACAGGGAGCTATGGCCACACCTTC	CASSTTGSYGHTF
TRBV28	TRBJ2-3	TRBD2	many	TGTGCCAGCAGTTTCCCCCGGACTAGCGGGATTCTTATCGGGACAGATACGCAGTATTTT	CASSFPRTSGILIGTDTQYF
TRBV7-3	TRBJ2-3	.	many	TGTGCCAGCAGCTTAAAACCAGGGGAAACAGATACGCAGTATTTT	CASSLKPGETDTQYF
TRBV6-1	TRBJ1-1	.	few	TGTGCCAGCGCCAGGCCCTCGAGGGGAATCATGAACACTGAAGCTTTCTTT	CASARPSRGIMNTEAFF
TRBV6-1	TRBJ2-1	.	.	TGTGCCAGCAGTGAAGCGACAGCGGCTCCCAATGAGCAGTTCTTC	CASSEATAAPNEQFF
TRBV2	TRBJ2-5	.	many	TGTGCCAGCAGTGAAAACAGTTTAGGAGAGACCCAGTACTTC	CASSENSLGETQYF
TRBV28	TRBJ2-4	.	many	TGTGCCAGCAGCGCCCACGTTGGGGACATTCAGTACTTC	CASSAHVGDIQYF
TRBV5-6	TRBJ1-1	.	.	TGTGCCAGCAGCTTGCCCATCATAGCTAGCACTGAAGCTTTCTTT	CASSLPIIASTEAFF
TRBV15	TRBJ2-7	.	once	TGTGCCACCAGCAGAGTCATCGGCTCCTACGAGCAGTACTTC	CATSRVIGSYEQYF
TRBV5-5	TRBJ1-5	TRBD1	few	TGTGCCAGCAGCATTGGGACAGAGCTATCCAATCAGCCCCAGCATTTT	CASSIGTELSNQPQHF
TRBV2	TRBJ1-1	.	.	TGTGCCAGCAAAATCGCCACTGAAGCTTTCTTT	CASKIATEAFF
TRBV20-1	TRBJ2-1	.	many	TGCAGTGCGCCCGGGACCAGCAATGAGCAGTTCTTC	CSAPGTSNEQFF
TRBV12-5	TRBJ2-3	.	many	TGTGCTAGTGGTTCGGGTCTGGACATTTCGGGAGATACGCAGTATTTT	CASGSGLDISGDTQYF
TRBV6-5	TRBJ2-1	.	many	TGTGCCAGCCTGACAGGAGCACCCTACAATGAGCAGTTCTTC	CASLTGAPYNEQFF
TRBV7-3	TRBJ2-3	.	few	TGTGCCAGCAGCTCGAGCAGTCTTTCGACAGATACGCAGTATTTT	CASSSSSLSTDTQYF
TRBV18	TRBJ2-3	TRBD2	many	TGTGCCAGCTCAGCTCGACTAGCGGGAGGGCCAAAAGATACGCAGTATTTT	CASSARLAGGPKDTQYF
TRBV27	TRBJ2-1	.	many	TGTGCCAGCAGACCGCGGGCGGTGACCTACAATGAGCAGTTCTTC	CASRPRAVTYNEQFF
TRBV27	TRBJ1-3	.	many	TGTGCCAGCAGTTTAAACCCTGGGGACACCATATATTTT	CASSLNPGDTIYF
TRBV5-1	TRBJ2-7	.	many	TGCGCCAGCAGCCCCGGACAGGAGGGGACCTACGAGCAGTACTTC	CASSPGQEGTYEQYF
TRBV12-3/TRBV12-4	TRBJ2-7	TRBD2	many	TGTGCCAGCAGTCCGGGACTATATTCCTACGAGCAGTACTTC	CASSPGLYSYEQYF
TRBV30	TRBJ2-7	.	many	TGTGCTTTTGGGGCCTACGAGCAGTACTTC	CAFGAYEQYF
TRBV7-6	TRBJ2-3	.	few	TGTGCCAGCAGCTTAGGTGGAGGGGATCAGTATTTT	CASSLGGGDQYF
TRBV9	TRBJ1-1	.	few	TGTGCCAGCAGCGTGGCCCCAGCGGACACTGAAGCTTTCTTT	CASSVAPADTEAFF
TRBV10-3	TRBJ1-3	.	many	TGTGCCAGTTTTCAGGACCCCTCTGGAAACACCATATATTTT	CASFQDPSGNTIYF
TRBV6-9	TRBJ1-6	.	few	TGTGCCAGCAGTTACTTTAGCGGACAGCTCAATTCACCCCTCCACTTT	CASSYFSGQLNSPLHF
TRBV6-2/TRBV6-3	TRBJ1-5	TRBD1	many	TGTGCCAGCAGACGGACAGGGAACGGTCAGCCCCAGCATTTT	CASRRTGNGQPQHF
TRBV27	TRBJ2-3	TRBD1	.	TGTGCCAGCAGCCCGGCAGGGGGTAGCCTCTTCACAGATACGCAGTATTTT	CASSPAGGSLFTDTQYF
TRBV25-1	TRBJ2-5	TRBD2	many	TGTGCCAGCAGTCCCCCCCTGACTAGCGGGAGGGTAGAGACCCAGTACTTC	CASSPPLTSGRVETQYF
TRBV29-1	TRBJ2-5	TRBD2	many	TGCAGCGTCTCGCTTCTAGCGGGAGTGGAAGAGACCCAGTACTTC	CSVSLLAGVEETQYF
TRBV19	TRBJ1-1	.	few	TGTGCCAGTAGTTTCGAGGTATACACTGAAGCTTTCTTT	CASSFEVYTEAFF
TRBV6-5	TRBJ2-3	TRBD2	many	TGTGCCAGCAGTTTTTGGGGCGGGAGCGCAGATACGCAGTATTTT	CASSFWGGSADTQYF
TRBV7-9	TRBJ1-1	TRBD1	few	TGTGCCAGCAGCGCCAAACAGGGGATGAACACTGAAGCTTTCTTT	CASSAKQGMNTEAFF
TRBV7-2	TRBJ2-5	TRBD1	many	TGTGCCAGCAGCTTTATAGCCGGGACAGCCAAAGAGACCCAGTACTTC	CASSFIAGTAKETQYF
TRBV29-1	TRBJ2-5	.	many	TGCAGCGTTTTAGACGGTAATCAAGAGACCCAGTACTTC	CSVLDGNQETQYF
TRBV28	TRBJ1-4	.	many	TGTGCCAGCAGTCTTCCAGGGTCATCCAAAGAAAAACTGTTTTTT	CASSLPGSSKEKLFF
TRBV28	TRBJ1-5	TRBD1	.	TGTGCCAGCAGTCAGGGGGCTCGGAATCAGCCCCAGCATTTT	CASSQGARNQPQHF
TRBV12-5	TRBJ2-7	.	few	TGTGCTAGTAGTTGGTCCCGGGATGTCCTTGCCTACGAGCAGTACTTC	CASSWSRDVLAYEQYF
TRBV19	TRBJ1-2	.	few	TGTGCCAGTAGTGGGCAGTTGGATGGCTACACCTTC	CASSGQLDGYTF
TRBV7-2	TRBJ1-4	.	many	TGTGCCAGCAGCCGGGTTGGACTGGATGAAAAACTGTTTTTT	CASSRVGLDEKLFF
TRBV6-2/TRBV6-3	TRBJ2-7	TRBD2	many	TGTGCCAGCACCGAGCCAGCGGGGAAATACGAGCAGTACTTC	CASTEPAGKYEQYF
TRBV19	TRBJ2-7	TRBD2	many	TGTGCCAGCAGTACTAGCGGGAGCTACGAGCAGTACTTC	CASSTSGSYEQYF
TRBV28	TRBJ1-6	.	many	TGTGCCAGCAGTTTTATACTTTCGGTCGGTTCACCCCTCCACTTT	CASSFILSVGSPLHF
TRBV3-1	TRBJ1-1	.	few	TGTGCCAGCAGCCAAGCGGGGGGCGCGGTCACTGAAGCTTTCTTT	CASSQAGGAVTEAFF
TRBV11-1	TRBJ2-3	.	.	TGTGCCAGCAGCCTGAACACACCCGGGACGCAGTGTTTT	CASSLNTPGTQCF
TRBV12-3/TRBV12-4	TRBJ2-5	TRBD1	many	TGTGCCAGCAGGGGCGGGACAGGCCTGGAGGAGACCCAGTACTTC	CASRGGTGLEETQYF
TRBV3-1	TRBJ1-2	.	.	TGTGCCAGCAGCCAGCTGGGTTGCTACACCTTC	CASSQLGCYTF
TRBV15	TRBJ1-6	TRBD1	many	TGTGCCACCAGTTTCGGGACAGAAAGCTCCTATAATTCACCCCTCCACTTT	CATSFGTESSYNSPLHF
TRBV20-1	TRBJ2-3	TRBD2	few	TGCAGTGCTGGCCGACAAACCTCAGGACTAGCGGGGGGCACAGATACGCAGTATTTT	CSAGRQTSGLAGGTDTQYF